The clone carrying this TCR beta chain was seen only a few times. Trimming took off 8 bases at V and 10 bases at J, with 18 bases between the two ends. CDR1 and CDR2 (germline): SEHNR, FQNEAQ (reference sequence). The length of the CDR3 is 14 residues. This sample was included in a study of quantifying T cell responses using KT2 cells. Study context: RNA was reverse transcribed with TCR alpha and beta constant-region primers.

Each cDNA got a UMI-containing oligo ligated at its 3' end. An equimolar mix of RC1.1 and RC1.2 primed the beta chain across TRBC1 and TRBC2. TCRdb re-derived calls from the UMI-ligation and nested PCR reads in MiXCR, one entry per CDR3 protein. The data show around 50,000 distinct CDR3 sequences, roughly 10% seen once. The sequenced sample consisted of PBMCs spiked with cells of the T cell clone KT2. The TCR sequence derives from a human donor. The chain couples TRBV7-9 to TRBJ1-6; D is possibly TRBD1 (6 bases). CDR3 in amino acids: CASVQGFGRSPLHF. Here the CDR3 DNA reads TGTGCCAGCGTACAGGGTTTCGGGCGGTCACCCCTCCACTTT.